The following is a TCR beta chain sequence with its context. As yet, its antigen is unknown. The record originates from a study of T cell responses to AZD1222 COVID-19 vaccine. Profiling relied on immunoSEQ multiplex PCR, and the TCRdb table lists in-frame clones only, not all of them. The table includes approximately 150,000 clones, approximately 89% detected once. This CDR3 has 14 amino acids. The junction had 3 bases not matched to a gene; V was cut back by 4 bases and J by 6 bases. Germline assignment: CDR1 LGHDT and CDR2 YNNKEL (reference sequence). Overall study findings and caveats: Just five or six AZD1222 recipients were seropositive at baseline. Epitopes outside B.1.351 and B.1.1.7 mutated regions reportedly drew nearly half of spike TCRs. Mapped onto spike, vaccine-associated CD4 TCRs spanned it and were dominant at 160-218 and 743-854. Repertoires were sampled only after the peak T cell response.

This rearrangement joins TRBV3-1 (or the pseudogene TRBV3-2) to TRBJ1-6; 7 nucleotides agree with TRBD1. This clonotype was sampled from an adult in good health. The specimen was peripheral blood, collected on day 0 of AZD1222 vaccination. The CDR3 spells CASSRQGGNSPLHF. CDR3 nucleotides: TGTGCCAGCAGCCGACAGGGAGGTAATTCACCCCTCCACTTT.